Below, one T cell receptor (beta chain) is given with its context. This entry comes from a study of blood T cell repertoires in COVID-19. Across the whole study: Samples representing acute and convalescent COVID-19 were sourced from the United States, Italy and Spain. PBMCs, B-cell-depleted T cells, or T cells were the source of the cDNA or gDNA that made up the material.

The trim removed 6 bases at V and 1 base at J, leaving 20 bases unmatched. The CDR3 covers 19 residues. Germline CDR1 SNHLY, CDR2 FYNNEI. Per the original data handling: Researchers report that nucleated cell counts were estimated from reference gene primer amplification. The protocol was immunoSEQ multiplex PCR, while the TCRdb copy is restricted to in-frame clones and leaves out a portion. Clone size and V and J calls were adopted from that table, with D and trimming inferred from the DNA. The data contain around 300,000 clones, around 90% of them singletons. The sequence was obtained from a man between 18 and 29 years old with active or convalescent COVID-19. The rearrangement joins TRBV2 to TRBJ1-1, with 7 nucleotides matching TRBD1. Source material: peripheral blood. Here the CDR3 DNA reads TGTGCCAGCAGGGGCCCAAACAGGGGCCGGAGCGTTGGGAACACTGAAGCTTTCTTT. Amino acids: CASRGPNRGRSVGNTEAFF.